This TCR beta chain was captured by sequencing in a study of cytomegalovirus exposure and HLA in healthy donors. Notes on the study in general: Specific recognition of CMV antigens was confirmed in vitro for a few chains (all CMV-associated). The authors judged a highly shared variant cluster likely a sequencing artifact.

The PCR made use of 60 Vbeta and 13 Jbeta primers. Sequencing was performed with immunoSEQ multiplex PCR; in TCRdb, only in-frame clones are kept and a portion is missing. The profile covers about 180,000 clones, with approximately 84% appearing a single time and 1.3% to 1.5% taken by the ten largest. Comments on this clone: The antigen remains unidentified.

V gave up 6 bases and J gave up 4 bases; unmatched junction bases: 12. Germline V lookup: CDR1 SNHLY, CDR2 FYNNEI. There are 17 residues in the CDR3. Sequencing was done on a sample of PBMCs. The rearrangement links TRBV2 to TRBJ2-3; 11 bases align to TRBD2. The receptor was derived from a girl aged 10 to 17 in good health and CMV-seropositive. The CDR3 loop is CASSQRELAGAPDTQYF. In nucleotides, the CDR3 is TGTGCCAGCAGCCAACGGGAACTAGCGGGAGCCCCAGATACGCAGTATTTT. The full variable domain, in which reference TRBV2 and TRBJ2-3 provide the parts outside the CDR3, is EPEVTQTPSHQVTQMGQEVILRCVPISNHLYFYWYRQILGQKVEFLVSFYNNEISEKSEIFDDQFSVERPDGSNFTLKIRSTKLEDSAMYFCASSQRELAGAPDTQYFGPGTRLTVL.